This T cell receptor beta chain was sequenced in a study of cytomegalovirus exposure and HLA in healthy donors (dated by TCRdb to 2017 to 2019). In terms of the full investigation: According to a later analysis, the approximately 120 validation repertoires were produced on the same platform as the 666 repertoires of the first cohort. High-throughput TCR immunosequencing, statistical association of individual TCRs with disease status, and machine learning were combined to predict cytomegalovirus infection status. The study aimed to test whether cataloging public T cell receptors could reveal signatures of past pathogen exposure. Besides the first cohort of approximately 670 subjects, a separate validation cohort made up of 95 to 150 different subjects was used.

Points the paper makes about the study in general: In vitro tests confirmed that a few of the cytomegalovirus-associated TCR beta chains recognize cytomegalovirus antigens. Most TCR sequences were observed very rarely across donors, whereas some public TCRs were present in many individuals. Subsequent analysis determined that TCRs grouped into clusters in the first cohort also showed a tendency toward co-occurrence across the roughly 130 validation repertoires, and 85% to 95% of cluster scores exceeded 0. The study gave a list of 150 to 200 TCR beta chains associated with cytomegalovirus. A later analysis lacked HLA typing for the validation cohort, so it scored co-occurrence in that cohort across all 110 or so repertoires. According to the authors, the approach could potentially be generalized to other disease states and immunological phenotypes. Cytomegalovirus status was reported to be diagnosed by the classifier with high specificity and sensitivity in both the original and validation cohorts.

Separate from the approximately 700-subject first cohort, the validation cohort of over 90 subjects was the group to which the donors belonged. The CDR1 and CDR2 encoded by the germline V gene are SQVTM and ANQGSEA. V ends up 4 bases short and J 5 bases short, with an unmatched junction base count of 1. The CDR3 starts with the cysteine, ends with the phenylalanine, and has 12 residues. Only the CDR3 part of the read is kept: 36 bases, read in frame from the first base. Libraries were made using the immunoSEQ multiplex PCR assay. On the study's bioinformatics: To diagnose cytomegalovirus status from the catalog of TCR beta chain sequences, a statistical classification framework was built. This immuneACCESS table, as held by TCRdb, lists in-frame sequences with V and J called but not all clones. Of the missing ones, under half trace to an unresolved V gene in checked studies; the others have no known cause. V and J calls and clone size are copied from that table; D and trimming were computed from the DNA. The sample includes 150,000 to 250,000 clones, with around 84% observed a single time. Clones ranked in the top ten supply roughly 13% of the sample.

Turning to this clone: It lacks a known antigen. Base qualities are not at hand, and no much larger clone is one base apart.

Sequencing was performed on PBMCs. This clonotype originated in a woman younger than 45 in good health and CMV-seropositive. The V gene is TRBV29-1 and the J gene is TRBJ2-1, with 8 bases matching TRBD1. The bases are TGCAGCGTTGGCAGGGGGCACAATGAGCAGTTCTTC. It translates to CSVGRGHNEQFF.